These T cell receptor beta chains were read from a single sample in a study of blood T cell repertoires in COVID-19. Repertoires were generated with immunoSEQ multiplex PCR, while TCRdb's copy carries only in-frame clones and drops some. The table lists 250,000 or so clones, around 90% of them singletons. The sample taken for sequencing was peripheral blood. The receptors derive from a man aged 25 to 40 with COVID-19, enrolled during active disease. Each CDR3 is given with its conserved first and last residue. D genes are given only for firm matches. The size field is filled for only some rows; it gives once, few, many or a size class.

D gene,clone size,J gene,CDR3 length,V gene,CDR3 protein,CDR3 DNA
TRBD1,.,TRBJ1-2,15,TRBV18,CASSTTGTGVLGYTF,TGTGCCAGCTCAACAACCGGGACAGGGGTTTTGGGCTACACCTTC
.,.,TRBJ1-5,13,TRBV7-2,CASSLGRRQPQHF,TGTGCCAGCAGCTTAGGTCGCAGACAGCCCCAGCATTTT
.,few,TRBJ1-2,13,TRBV5-6,CASSLERSYGYTF,TGTGCCAGCAGCCTTGAGAGGAGCTATGGCTACACCTTC
.,.,TRBJ1-5,14,TRBV27,CASSRVYSNQPQHF,TGTGCCAGCAGTCGTGTCTATAGCAATCAGCCCCAGCATTTT
TRBD2,.,TRBJ2-2,19,TRBV9,CASSVVAASGGANTGELFF,TGTGCCAGCAGCGTAGTTGCGGCTAGCGGGGGCGCGAACACCGGGGAGCTGTTTTTT
TRBD1,once,TRBJ2-2,16,TRBV5-6,CASILRTGGLTGELFF,TGTGCCAGCATCCTCCGGACAGGGGGGCTTACCGGGGAGCTGTTTTTT
.,.,TRBJ2-3,16,TRBV5-4,CASSLSLGQTTDTQYF,TGTGCCAGCAGCTTGAGTTTAGGACAGACCACAGATACGCAGTATTTT
.,.,TRBJ2-1,15,TRBV7-2,CASSSRLRVDNEQFF,TGTGCCAGCAGCTCCCGTCTACGGGTGGACAATGAGCAGTTCTTC
.,.,TRBJ2-3,13,TRBV29-1,CSVDWQFEDTQYF,TGCAGCGTTGACTGGCAGTTCGAAGATACGCAGTATTTT
.,.,TRBJ1-5,15,TRBV19,CASSKGGHSNQPQHF,TGTGCCAGTAGTAAAGGAGGGCATAGCAATCAGCCCCAGCATTTT
TRBD1,.,TRBJ1-2,17,TRBV24-1,CATSDRRQGAANYGYTF,TGTGCCACCAGTGACCGAAGACAGGGGGCGGCTAACTATGGCTACACCTTC
.,.,TRBJ1-2,13,TRBV7-6,CASSLPGYRGYTF,TGTGCCAGCAGCTTACCAGGGTATCGCGGCTACACCTTC
.,.,TRBJ1-1,14,TRBV10-3,CAISERGRNTEAFF,TGTGCCATCAGTGAACGGGGAAGAAACACTGAAGCTTTCTTT
.,.,TRBJ2-3,13,TRBV9,CASSVAGQDTQYF,TGTGCCAGCAGCGTCGCAGGGCAAGATACGCAGTATTTT
.,.,TRBJ2-7,14,TRBV19,CASSRTVGYYEQYF,TGTGCCAGTAGTAGGACAGTTGGGTACTACGAGCAGTACTTC
.,.,TRBJ2-5,11,TRBV10-3,CAIMAQETQYF,TGTGCCATCATGGCACAAGAGACCCAGTACTTC
TRBD1,.,TRBJ2-7,14,TRBV15,CATSRRDRVKGQYF,TGTGCCACCAGCAGGAGGGACAGGGTAAAAGGGCAGTACTTC
TRBD1,.,TRBJ2-2,15,TRBV5-1,CASSLSTGGTGELFF,TGCGCCAGCAGCTTATCGACAGGGGGAACGGGGGAGCTGTTTTTT
.,.,TRBJ1-1,15,TRBV2,CASSTQGIGFTEAFF,TGTGCCAGCAGTACACAGGGAATTGGATTCACTGAAGCTTTCTTT
.,.,TRBJ1-2,12,TRBV12-3/TRBV12-4,CASTIQGTGYTF,TGTGCCAGCACCATACAGGGAACAGGCTACACCTTC
.,.,TRBJ1-3,16,TRBV7-9,CASSLLQGLSGNTIYF,TGTGCCAGCAGCTTATTGCAGGGGCTGAGTGGAAACACCATATATTTT
.,.,TRBJ1-1,13,TRBV2,CASTPTVNTEAFF,TGTGCCAGCACCCCGACAGTGAACACTGAAGCTTTCTTT
TRBD2,.,TRBJ2-3,18,TRBV4-1,CASSQEASGRARTDTQYF,TGCGCCAGCAGCCAAGAGGCTAGCGGGAGGGCCCGCACAGATACGCAGTATTTT
.,.,TRBJ1-4,16,TRBV5-1,CASSFAGWGTNEKLFF,TGCGCCAGCAGCTTCGCGGGGTGGGGAACTAATGAAAAACTGTTTTTT
TRBD1,.,TRBJ1-3,16,TRBV6-5,CASSYVDATGGNTIYF,TGTGCCAGCAGTTACGTAGACGCCACAGGGGGCAACACCATATATTTT
.,.,TRBJ2-7,15,TRBV7-2,CASSQEALLSYEQYF,TGTGCCAGCAGTCAAGAGGCACTCTTATCCTACGAGCAGTACTTC
.,.,TRBJ2-1,15,TRBV10-2,CASSPQGTKKDEQFF,TGCGCCAGCTCACCCCAGGGGACTAAAAAGGATGAGCAGTTCTTC
TRBD2,.,TRBJ2-3,18,TRBV7-3,CASSLNSLAGGPSDTQYF,TGTGCCAGCAGCTTAAATTCGCTAGCGGGGGGGCCCTCAGATACGCAGTATTTT
TRBD2,.,TRBJ2-7,16,TRBV5-6,CASAGLAGGLAYEQYF,TGTGCCAGCGCGGGACTAGCGGGAGGGCTGGCCTACGAGCAGTACTTC
.,.,TRBJ1-1,14,TRBV7-9,CASSLMRGNTEAFF,TGTGCCAGCAGCTTAATGCGGGGGAACACTGAAGCTTTCTTT
TRBD2,.,TRBJ2-7,16,TRBV3-1/TRBV3-2,CASSRRLAGGPDEQYF,TGTGCCAGCAGCCGCCGACTAGCGGGAGGCCCAGATGAGCAGTACTTC
TRBD1,.,TRBJ2-5,14,TRBV9,CASSAGTDQETQYF,TGTGCCAGCAGCGCCGGGACAGACCAAGAGACCCAGTACTTC
TRBD2,few,TRBJ2-7,14,TRBV5-1,CASSLIGRAGEQYF,TGCGCCAGCAGCTTGATCGGGAGGGCGGGAGAGCAGTACTTC
TRBD1,.,TRBJ1-1,14,TRBV5-1,CASSRGQVNTEAFF,TGCGCCAGCAGCCGCGGACAGGTGAACACTGAAGCTTTCTTT
TRBD1,.,TRBJ2-5,15,TRBV4-3,CASSQGDRVGETQYF,TGCGCCAGCAGCCAAGGGGACAGGGTCGGAGAGACCCAGTACTTC
TRBD1,once,TRBJ2-1,13,TRBV12-3/TRBV12-4,CASSLYRGNEQFF,TGTGCCAGCAGTTTATACAGGGGCAATGAGCAGTTCTTC